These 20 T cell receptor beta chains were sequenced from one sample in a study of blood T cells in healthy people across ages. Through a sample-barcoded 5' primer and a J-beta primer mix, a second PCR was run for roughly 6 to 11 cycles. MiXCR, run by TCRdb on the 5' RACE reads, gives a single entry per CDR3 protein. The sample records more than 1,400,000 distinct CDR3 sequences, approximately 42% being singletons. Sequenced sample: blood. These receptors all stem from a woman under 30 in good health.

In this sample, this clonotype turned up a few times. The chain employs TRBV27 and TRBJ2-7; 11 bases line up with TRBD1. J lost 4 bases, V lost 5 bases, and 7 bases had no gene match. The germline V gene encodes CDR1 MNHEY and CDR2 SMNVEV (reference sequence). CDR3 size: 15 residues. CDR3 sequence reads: CASSPWDRGTYEQYF. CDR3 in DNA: TGTGCCAGCAGTCCATGGGACAGGGGGACTTACGAGCAGTACTTC.

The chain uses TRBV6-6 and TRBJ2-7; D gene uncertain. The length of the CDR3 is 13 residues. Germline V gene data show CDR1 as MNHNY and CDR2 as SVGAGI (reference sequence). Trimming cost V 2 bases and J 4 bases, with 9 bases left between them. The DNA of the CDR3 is TGTGCCAGCAGTTACCTTAACAGATACGAGCAGTACTTC. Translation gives CASSYLNRYEQYF.

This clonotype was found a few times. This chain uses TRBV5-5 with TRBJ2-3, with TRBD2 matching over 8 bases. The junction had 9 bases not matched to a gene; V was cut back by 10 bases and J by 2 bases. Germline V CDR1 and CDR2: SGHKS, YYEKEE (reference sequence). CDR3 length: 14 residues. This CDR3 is CASSGGLYTDTQYF. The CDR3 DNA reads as TGTGCCTCAAGCGGGGGCCTCTACACAGATACGCAGTATTTT. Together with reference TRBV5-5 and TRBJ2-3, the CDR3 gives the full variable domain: DAGVTQSPTHLIKTRGQQVTLRCSPISGHKSVSWYQQVLGQGPQFIFQYYEKEERGRGNFPDRFSARQFPNYSSELNVNALLLGDSALYLCASSGGLYTDTQYFGPGTRLTVL.

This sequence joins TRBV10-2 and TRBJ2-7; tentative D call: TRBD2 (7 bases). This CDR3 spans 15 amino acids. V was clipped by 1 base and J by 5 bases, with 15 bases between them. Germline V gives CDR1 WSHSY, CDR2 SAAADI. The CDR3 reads CASSELAAGAHEQYF. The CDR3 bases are TGCGCCAGCAGTGAGTTGGCCGCGGGGGCCCACGAGCAGTACTTC.

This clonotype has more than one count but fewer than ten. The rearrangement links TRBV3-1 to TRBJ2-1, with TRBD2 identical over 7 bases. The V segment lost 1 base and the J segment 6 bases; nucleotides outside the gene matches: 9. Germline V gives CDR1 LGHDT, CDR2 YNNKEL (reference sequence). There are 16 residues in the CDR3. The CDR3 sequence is CASSQAGGGFGNEQFF. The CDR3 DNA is TGTGCCAGCAGCCAAGCCGGGGGAGGGTTCGGCAATGAGCAGTTCTTC.

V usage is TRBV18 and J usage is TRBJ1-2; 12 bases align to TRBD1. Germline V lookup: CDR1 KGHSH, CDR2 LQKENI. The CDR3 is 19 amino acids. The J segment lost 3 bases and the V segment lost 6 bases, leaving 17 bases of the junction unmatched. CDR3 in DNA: TGTGCCAGCTCCCCCACCGCTGGGACAGGGGGCGCTGGGGACTATGGCTACACCTTC. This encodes CASSPTAGTGGAGDYGYTF.

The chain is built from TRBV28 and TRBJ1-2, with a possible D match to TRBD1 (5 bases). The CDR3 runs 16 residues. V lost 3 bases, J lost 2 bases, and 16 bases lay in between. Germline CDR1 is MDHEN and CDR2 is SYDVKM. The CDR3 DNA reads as TGTGCCAGCAGTTTCCCGATCGGGGGGAGAAACTATGGCTACACCTTC. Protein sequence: CASSFPIGGRNYGYTF.

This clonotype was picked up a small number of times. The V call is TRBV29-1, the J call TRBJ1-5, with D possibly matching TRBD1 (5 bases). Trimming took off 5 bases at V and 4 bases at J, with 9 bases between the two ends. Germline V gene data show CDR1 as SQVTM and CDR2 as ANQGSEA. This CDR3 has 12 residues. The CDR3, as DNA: TGCAGCGTTTCGGGGCTAAATCAGCCCCAGCATTTT. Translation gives CSVSGLNQPQHF.

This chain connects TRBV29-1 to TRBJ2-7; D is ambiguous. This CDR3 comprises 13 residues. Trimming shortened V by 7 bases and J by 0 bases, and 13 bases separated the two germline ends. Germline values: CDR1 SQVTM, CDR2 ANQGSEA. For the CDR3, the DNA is TGCAGCGGGAGTGGCAGGAGCTCCTACGAGCAGTACTTC. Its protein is CSGSGRSSYEQYF.

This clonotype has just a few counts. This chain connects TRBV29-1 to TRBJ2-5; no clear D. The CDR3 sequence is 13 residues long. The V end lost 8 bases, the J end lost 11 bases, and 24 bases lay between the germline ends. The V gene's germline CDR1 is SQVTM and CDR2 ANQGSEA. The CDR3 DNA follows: TGCAGCCTCAAGAGGCAGAACTACAATGAGCAGTACTTC. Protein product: CSLKRQNYNEQYF. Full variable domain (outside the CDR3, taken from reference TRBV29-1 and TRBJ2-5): SAVISQKPSRDICQRGTSLTIQCQVDSQVTMMFWYRQQPGQSLTLIATANQGSEATYESGFVIDKFPISRPNLTFSTLTVSNMSPEDSSIYLCSLKRQNYNEQYFGPGTRLLVL.

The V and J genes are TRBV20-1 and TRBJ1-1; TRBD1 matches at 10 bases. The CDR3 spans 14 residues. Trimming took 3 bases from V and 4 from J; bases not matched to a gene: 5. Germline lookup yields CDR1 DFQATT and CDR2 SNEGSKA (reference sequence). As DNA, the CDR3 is TGCAGTGCTAGGACGGGACAGGGGATCACTGAAGCTTTCTTT. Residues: CSARTGQGITEAFF.

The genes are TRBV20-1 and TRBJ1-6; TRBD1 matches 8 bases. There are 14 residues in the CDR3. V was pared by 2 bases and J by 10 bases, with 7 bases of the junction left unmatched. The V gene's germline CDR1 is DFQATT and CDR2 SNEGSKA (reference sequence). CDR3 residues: CSARPTGGGSPLHF. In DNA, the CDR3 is TGCAGTGCTAGACCCACAGGGGGGGGCTCACCCCTCCACTTT.

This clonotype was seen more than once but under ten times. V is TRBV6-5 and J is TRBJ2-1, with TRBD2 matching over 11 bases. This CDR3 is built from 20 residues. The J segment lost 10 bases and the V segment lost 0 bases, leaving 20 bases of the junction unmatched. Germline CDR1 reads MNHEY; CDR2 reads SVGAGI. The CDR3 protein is CASSYSIPPLGSGGAWEQFF. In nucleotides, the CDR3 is TGTGCCAGCAGTTACTCGATTCCCCCCCTGGGTAGCGGGGGGGCCTGGGAGCAGTTCTTC.

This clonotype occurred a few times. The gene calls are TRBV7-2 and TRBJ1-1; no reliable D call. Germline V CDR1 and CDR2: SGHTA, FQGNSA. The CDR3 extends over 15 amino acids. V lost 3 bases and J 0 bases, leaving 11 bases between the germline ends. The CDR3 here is CASSFSTGMNTEAFF. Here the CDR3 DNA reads TGTGCCAGCAGCTTTTCCACGGGCATGAACACTGAAGCTTTCTTT.

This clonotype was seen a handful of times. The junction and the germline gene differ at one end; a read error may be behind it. The CDR3 reads CASSGAGGGSPLHF. The DNA for the CDR3 is TGTGCTAGCAGCGGTGCTGGGGGTGGCTCACCCCTCCACTTT. The chain links TRBV7-7 to TRBJ1-6; TRBD1 is a possible D gene (5 bases). This CDR3 region has 14 residues. The germline gives CDR1 SSHAT, CDR2 FNYEAQ (reference sequence).

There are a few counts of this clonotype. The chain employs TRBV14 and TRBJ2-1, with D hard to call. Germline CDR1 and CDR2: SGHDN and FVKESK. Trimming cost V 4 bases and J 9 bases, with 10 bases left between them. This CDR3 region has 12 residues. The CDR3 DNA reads TGTGCCAGCAGCCGGGCAAGGGTTGAGCAGTTCTTC. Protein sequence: CASSRARVEQFF. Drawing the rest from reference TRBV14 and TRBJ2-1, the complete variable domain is EAGVTQFPSHSVIEKGQTVTLRCDPISGHDNLYWYRRVMGKEIKFLLHFVKESKQDESGMPNNRFLAERTGGTYSTLKVQPAELEDSGVYFCASSRARVEQFFGPGTRLTVL.

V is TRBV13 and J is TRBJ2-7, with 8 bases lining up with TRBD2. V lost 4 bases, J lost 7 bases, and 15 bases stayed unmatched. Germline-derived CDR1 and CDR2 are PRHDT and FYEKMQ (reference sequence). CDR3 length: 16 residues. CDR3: CASSSGSSGAYNEQYF. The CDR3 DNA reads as TGTGCCAGCAGCTCTGGTAGTAGCGGGGCCTACAATGAGCAGTACTTC.

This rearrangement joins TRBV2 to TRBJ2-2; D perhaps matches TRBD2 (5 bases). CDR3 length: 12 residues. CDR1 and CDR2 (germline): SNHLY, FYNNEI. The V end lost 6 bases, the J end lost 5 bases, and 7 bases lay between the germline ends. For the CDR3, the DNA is TGTGCCAGCAGACTAGAAACCGGGGAGCTGTTTTTT. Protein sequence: CASRLETGELFF.

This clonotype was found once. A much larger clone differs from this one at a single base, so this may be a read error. CDR3: CASSFSSGQEETKYF. CDR3 nucleotide sequence: TGTGCCAGCAGTTTTAGCAGCGGACAAGAAGAGACCAAGTACTTC. The J gene is TRBJ2-5, the V gene TRBV12-3 or TRBV12-4; either TRBD1 or TRBD2 may fit D (5 bases each). This CDR3 region has 15 residues.

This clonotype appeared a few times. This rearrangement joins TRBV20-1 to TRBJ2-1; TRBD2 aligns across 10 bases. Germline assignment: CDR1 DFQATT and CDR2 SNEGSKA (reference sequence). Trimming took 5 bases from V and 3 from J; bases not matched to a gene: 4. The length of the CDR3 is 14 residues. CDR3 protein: CSAHLAGGYNEQFF. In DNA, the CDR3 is TGCAGTGCTCACTTAGCGGGAGGCTACAATGAGCAGTTCTTC.